This T cell receptor beta chain was recorded in a study of blood T cells in healthy people across ages. Primed by a sample-barcoded 5' primer and a J-beta primer mix, a second PCR proceeded for 7 to 11 cycles. A minimum of 3 million CDR3-containing paired-end reads was obtained for each sample. A single record per CDR3 protein comes from TCRdb applying MiXCR to the 5' RACE reads. The data hold about 640,000 distinct CDR3 sequences, with approximately 50% observed a single time. Sequencing was done on a sample of blood. The TCR originated in a man aged 60 to 69 in good health.

Here the CDR3 reads CASSRTSGGGGLTQYF. As DNA, the CDR3 is TGTGCCAGCAGCCGGACTAGCGGGGGAGGTGGATTGACCCAGTACTTC. The chain employs TRBV2 and TRBJ2-7; 13 bases are shared with TRBD2. With the DNA end fitting TRBJ2-5 better, the J assignment may be wrong. Germline-derived CDR1 and CDR2 are SNHLY and FYNNEI. The CDR3 consists of 16 residues.